This T cell receptor (beta chain) was identified during a study of T cell changes during pregnancy in multiple sclerosis. This CDR3 comprises 12 residues. V lost 5 bases and J lost 2, with 6 bases in between. CDR1 is SEHNR, CDR2 FQNEAQ, per germline (reference sequence). Repertoires were generated with immunoSEQ multiplex PCR, while TCRdb's copy carries only in-frame clones and drops some. The sample lists tens of thousands of clones, roughly nine tenths occurring once. The rearrangement links TRBV7-9 to TRBJ1-2, with no clear D. This clonotype originated in a female donor in good health, enrolled as a control in a pregnancy study. Source: peripheral blood, taken after pregnancy. CDR3 sequence reads: CASSPVNYGYTF. The CDR3 DNA reads TGTGCCAGCAGCCCAGTGAACTATGGCTACACCTTC.